What follows are 3 T cell receptor beta chains derived from one specimen sequenced in a study of PD-1 blockade in classical Hodgkin lymphoma. Described time point: cycle 4 day 1 (C4D1), after 6 weeks of nivolumab. Brentuximab vedotin exposure varied, and every patient relapsed after autologous stem cell transplantation. CD4+ T cells were purified from thawed PBMCs by magnetic negative selection. Using immunoSEQ multiplex PCR, the repertoire was profiled, and TCRdb retains in-frame clones only, with some absent. The sample carries under 25,000 clones, approximately 65% recorded once. The sequencing here drew on CD4+ T cells from blood, taken before the fourth cycle of nivolumab. All receptors derive from a human donor with classical Hodgkin lymphoma.

The table lists this clone with a few counts. The rearrangement joins TRBV30 to TRBJ1-5, with D possibly TRBD1 on 5 matching bases. The CDR3 is made up of 16 amino acids. Trimming removed 3 bases from V and 3 bases from J, with 18 bases in between. CDR1 is GTSNPN, CDR2 SVGIG, per germline (reference sequence). The CDR3 loop reads CAWSSRQGGINQPQHF. Written as DNA, the CDR3 is TGTGCCTGGAGCTCCAGGCAGGGAGGTATCAATCAGCCCCAGCATTTT.

This clone was found a few times. The rearrangement uses TRBV7-9 and TRBJ2-5, with D tentatively TRBD2 (6 bases). V gave up 4 bases and J gave up 5 bases, with 14 bases separating them. The CDR3 totals 14 residues. The V gene's germline CDR1 is SEHNR and CDR2 FQNEAQ (reference sequence). Here the CDR3 reads CASSSRGSIETQYF. The CDR3 nucleotides read TGTGCCAGCAGCTCCCGGGGGAGTATTGAGACCCAGTACTTC.

This chain uses TRBV20-1 with TRBJ1-3; maybe TRBD1 (6 bases). Germline CDR1 DFQATT, CDR2 SNEGSKA (reference sequence). With 5 bases removed from V and 4 bases from J, the gap between germline ends came to 6 bases. The CDR3 is made up of 11 amino acids. CDR3 bases: TGCAGTGCTGGACAGGGAAACACCATATATTTT. Translation gives CSAGQGNTIYF.